The 3 T cell receptor beta chains below were found in one sample sequenced in a study of shared T cell receptors in the human thymus. Clones were sequenced by immunoSEQ multiplex PCR, and TCRdb holds only the in-frame ones, with some missing. The data contain 700,000 or so clones, 80% to 90% of them seen just once; the ten biggest clones take up about 0.011%. These data also formed part of another study, on human thymus T cells.

Sequencing was done on a sample of thymocytes. The receptors come from a girl under three years old with a congenital heart defect.

The genes are TRBV6-6 and TRBJ2-1; 8 nucleotides align to TRBD1. Germline CDR1 is MNHNY and CDR2 is SVGAGI (reference sequence). Trimming cost V 5 bases and J 6 bases; bases outside gene matches: 12. The CDR3 is 16 amino acids. CDR3 loop: CASSLTDGTGSNEQFF. In DNA, the CDR3 is TGTGCCAGCAGTCTCACAGATGGGACAGGTTCCAATGAGCAGTTCTTC.

The genes are TRBV7-4 and TRBJ2-5, with TRBD1 matching 10 bases. Germline V CDR1 and CDR2: SGHVT, SQSDAQ. The trim removed 5 bases at V and 5 bases at J, leaving 11 bases unmatched. This CDR3 has 16 amino acids. CDR3 in DNA: TGTGCCAGCAGCGGTGAAGGACAGGGGGTGAGGGAGACCCAGTACTTC. It translates to CASSGEGQGVRETQYF.

This clone is a singleton in its sample. This chain's CDR3 is CASRHGQGFEAFF. CDR3 coding DNA: TGTGCCAGCAGACATGGACAGGGATTTGAAGCTTTCTTT. The chain employs TRBV7-9 and TRBJ1-1; TRBD1 aligns across 8 bases. CDR1 and CDR2 from the germline V gene are SEHNR and FQNEAQ (reference sequence). Trimming removed 6 bases from V and 7 bases from J; junction bases left unmatched: 7. The CDR3 has 13 amino acids.